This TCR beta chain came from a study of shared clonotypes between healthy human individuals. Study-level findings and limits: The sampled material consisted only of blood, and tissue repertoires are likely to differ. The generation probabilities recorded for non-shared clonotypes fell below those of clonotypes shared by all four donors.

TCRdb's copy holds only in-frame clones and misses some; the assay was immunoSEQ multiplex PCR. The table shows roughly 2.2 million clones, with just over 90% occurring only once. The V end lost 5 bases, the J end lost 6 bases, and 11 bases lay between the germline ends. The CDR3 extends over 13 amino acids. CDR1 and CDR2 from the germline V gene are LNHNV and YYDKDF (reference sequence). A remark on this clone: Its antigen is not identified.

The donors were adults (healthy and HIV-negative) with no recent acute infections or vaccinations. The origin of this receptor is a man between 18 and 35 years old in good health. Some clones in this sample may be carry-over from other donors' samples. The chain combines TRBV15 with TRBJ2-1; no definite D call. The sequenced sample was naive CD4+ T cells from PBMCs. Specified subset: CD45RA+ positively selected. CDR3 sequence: CATSASAVNEQFF. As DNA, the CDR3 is TGTGCCACCAGCGCGTCGGCGGTCAATGAGCAGTTCTTC.